This T cell receptor (beta chain) was sequenced in a study of human T cells and chemical hapten exposure. MiXCR was run by TCRdb on the RACE reads, yielding one entry per CDR3 protein. The sample has some 120,000 distinct CDR3 sequences, approximately 10% seen once. Noted time point: healthy volunteer bleed at 2 weeks. Unfractionated whole blood was the source of the extracted total RNA. Germline CDR1 reads DFQATT; CDR2 reads SNEGSKA (reference sequence). The V end was cut by 3 bases, the J end by 3 bases, with 15 bases between. This CDR3 contains 14 residues. The origin of this receptor is a male donor in good health. Some clones in this sample may be carry-over from other donors' samples. The sequencing sample was made of whole blood. The rearrangement joins TRBV20-1 to TRBJ2-7, with D tentatively TRBD1 or TRBD2 (5 bases each). The CDR3 nucleotides are TGCAGTGCTAGTGAACGAGGGACGGTCTACGAGCAGTACTTC. Translated: CSASERGTVYEQYF.